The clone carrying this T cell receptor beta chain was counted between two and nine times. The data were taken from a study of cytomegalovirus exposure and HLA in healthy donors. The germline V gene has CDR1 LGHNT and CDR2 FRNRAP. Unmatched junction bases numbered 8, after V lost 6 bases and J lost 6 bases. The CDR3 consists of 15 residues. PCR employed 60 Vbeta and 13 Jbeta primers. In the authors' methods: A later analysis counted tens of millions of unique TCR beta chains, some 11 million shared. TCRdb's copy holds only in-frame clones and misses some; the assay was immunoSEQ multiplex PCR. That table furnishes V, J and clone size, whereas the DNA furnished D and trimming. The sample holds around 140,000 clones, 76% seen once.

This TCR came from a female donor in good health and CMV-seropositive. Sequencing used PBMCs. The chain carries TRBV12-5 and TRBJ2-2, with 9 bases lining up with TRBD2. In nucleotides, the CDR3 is TGTGCTAGTGGGTCCGGGACTAGCTTACCCGGGGAGCTGTTTTTT. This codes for CASGSGTSLPGELFF.